A selection of T cell receptor beta chains follows, all from one sample in a study of CD8+ T cells in alopecia areata. Only in-frame clones appear in the TCRdb table, and some are missing; sequencing was by immunoSEQ multiplex PCR. The sample shows approximately 150,000 clones, around 54% of them seen only once. Sequenced sample: CD4+ T cells sorted from blood. The receptors derive from a human donor in good health. CDR3s include the opening cysteine and the closing phenylalanine or tryptophan. D genes are given only for firm matches. Clone size appears in some rows only: once, few, many, or a class for an expanded clone.

d_gene,v_gene,j_gene,abundance,CDR3aa,CDR3nt
NA,TRBV7-7,TRBJ2-2,NA,CASSLGRGQAGELFF,TGTGCCAGCAGCTTAGGCCGGGGGCAAGCCGGGGAGCTGTTTTTT
TRBD1,TRBV29-1,TRBJ2-5,NA,CSDLDRGETQYF,TGCAGCGATCTTGACAGGGGGGAGACCCAGTACTTC
NA,TRBV7-9,TRBJ2-3,NA,CASSRGVTGFSTDTQYF,TGTGCCAGCAGCCGCGGTGTGACTGGATTTAGCACAGATACGCAGTATTTT
NA,TRBV30,TRBJ1-5,NA,CAWSVHWDQPQHF,TGTGCCTGGAGTGTGCACTGGGATCAGCCCCAGCATTTT
NA,TRBV28,TRBJ1-1,NA,CASRDFMNTEAFF,TGTGCCAGTCGGGATTTTATGAACACTGAAGCTTTCTTT
TRBD1,TRBV29-1,TRBJ2-4,NA,CSTPGTGGAAQYF,TGCAGCACGCCCGGGACAGGGGGCGCGGCACAGTACTTC
NA,TRBV29-1,TRBJ2-2,once,CSVATVYTGELFF,TGCAGCGTTGCGACAGTATACACCGGGGAGCTGTTTTTT
TRBD1,TRBV27,TRBJ1-2,few,CASSRAGQDYGYTF,TGTGCCAGCAGCCGGGCGGGACAGGACTATGGCTACACCTTC
NA,TRBV14,TRBJ2-4,NA,CASSHRAGAKNIQYF,TGTGCCAGCAGCCACCGGGCAGGAGCCAAAAACATTCAGTACTTC
TRBD1,TRBV7-9,TRBJ2-2,few,CASSLAGTVGELFF,TGTGCCAGCAGCTTAGCCGGGACAGTCGGGGAGCTGTTTTTT
TRBD2,TRBV29-1,TRBJ2-3,NA,CSAPGLAGDVDTQYF,TGCAGCGCCCCGGGACTAGCGGGAGATGTGGATACGCAGTATTTT
NA,TRBV25-1,TRBJ2-5,NA,CASSESKGPETQYF,TGTGCCAGCAGTGAATCGAAGGGGCCAGAGACCCAGTACTTC
TRBD1,TRBV29-1,TRBJ1-1,once,CSVEGTGPYTEAFF,TGCAGCGTTGAGGGGACAGGCCCGTACACTGAAGCTTTCTTT
TRBD1,TRBV6-1,TRBJ2-1,NA,CASSEFYGTAYNEQFF,TGTGCCAGCAGTGAATTTTATGGGACAGCATACAATGAGCAGTTCTTC
TRBD1,TRBV5-4,TRBJ1-2,few,CASSVDRETNYGYTF,TGTGCCAGCAGCGTGGACAGGGAAACTAACTATGGCTACACCTTC
NA,TRBV15,TRBJ2-2,NA,CATSRDLKSGELFF,TGTGCCACCAGCAGAGATCTTAAATCTGGGGAGCTGTTTTTT
TRBD1,TRBV7-8,TRBJ2-1,NA,CASSPDRVRYNEQFF,TGTGCCAGCTCCCCTGACAGGGTGCGGTACAATGAGCAGTTCTTC
TRBD2,TRBV5-1,TRBJ2-7,NA,CASSLNRLAGGYEQYF,TGCGCCAGCAGCCTCAATCGACTAGCGGGAGGCTACGAGCAGTACTTC
NA,TRBV10-2,TRBJ2-1,NA,CASSVSQRTLSYNEQFF,TGCGCCAGCAGTGTGTCTCAACGGACTTTATCCTACAATGAGCAGTTCTTC
NA,TRBV4-1,TRBJ1-1,NA,CASSQGTWAGTEAFF,TGCGCCAGCAGCCAAGGTACGTGGGCAGGCACTGAAGCTTTCTTT
NA,TRBV11-3,TRBJ2-3,NA,CASSLAGTDTQYF,TGTGCCAGCAGCTTAGCGGGAACAGATACGCAGTATTTT
TRBD1,TRBV5-1,TRBJ1-2,NA,CASSLVGQGYGYTF,TGCGCCAGCAGCTTGGTAGGACAGGGCTATGGCTACACCTTC
TRBD2,TRBV6-5,TRBJ2-1,NA,CASSYSPGGNEQFF,TGTGCCAGCAGTTACTCCCCCGGGGGGAATGAGCAGTTCTTC
NA,TRBV19,TRBJ1-1,NA,CASSGHTEAFF,TGTGCCAGTTCGGGGCACACTGAAGCTTTCTTT
NA,TRBV11-2,TRBJ2-7,NA,CASRSLHYYEQYF,TGTGCCAGCAGGAGTCTGCATTACTACGAGCAGTACTTC
TRBD1,TRBV18,TRBJ2-3,NA,CASSAVWGTATDTQYF,TGTGCCAGCTCAGCGGTCTGGGGGACAGCCACAGATACGCAGTATTTT
NA,TRBV29-1,TRBJ2-7,NA,CSVDRLAGGEQYF,TGCAGCGTCGACCGGCTGGCCGGCGGGGAGCAGTACTTC
NA,TRBV30,TRBJ2-7,NA,CAWSPPSYEQYF,TGTGCCTGGTCCCCCCCCTCCTACGAGCAGTACTTC
NA,TRBV11-2,TRBJ2-7,few,CASSTEQGHPYEQYF,TGTGCCAGCAGCACAGAACAGGGCCACCCTTACGAGCAGTACTTC
NA,TRBV9,TRBJ2-2,NA,CASSVVSVTGELFF,TGTGCCAGCAGCGTAGTATCTGTTACCGGGGAGCTGTTTTTT
NA,TRBV29-1,TRBJ2-2,NA,CSVVPANTGELFF,TGCAGCGTTGTACCCGCGAACACCGGGGAGCTGTTTTTT
NA,TRBV4-2,TRBJ1-5,few,CASSTGNQPQHF,TGTGCCAGCAGTACAGGGAATCAGCCCCAGCATTTT
NA,TRBV30,TRBJ1-1,NA,CAWGPHRGTEAFF,TGTGCCTGGGGGCCCCACCGGGGAACTGAAGCTTTCTTT
NA,TRBV29-1,TRBJ1-2,few,CSAWTANYGYTF,TGCAGCGCCTGGACGGCGAACTATGGCTACACCTTC
NA,TRBV7-2,TRBJ2-2,few,CASSLQRTGELFF,TGTGCCAGCAGCCTGCAAAGGACCGGGGAGCTGTTTTTT
NA,TRBV2,TRBJ2-3,NA,CASRTGRGADTQYF,TGTGCCAGCAGAACGGGTCGGGGAGCAGATACGCAGTATTTT
NA,TRBV4-1,TRBJ2-5,once,CASSPPRSSDQETQYF,TGCGCCAGCAGCCCACCGCGTTCTAGCGACCAAGAGACCCAGTACTTC
NA,TRBV5-1,TRBJ2-1,NA,CASSLANDNEQFF,TGCGCCAGCAGCTTGGCCAACGACAATGAGCAGTTCTTC
TRBD1,TRBV5-6,TRBJ2-7,NA,CASSVGQGAIKNYEQYF,TGTGCCAGCAGCGTGGGACAGGGGGCGATTAAAAACTACGAGCAGTACTTC
NA,TRBV29-1,TRBJ1-2,once,CSVEHGGYTF,TGCAGCGTTGAACATGGGGGCTACACCTTC
NA,TRBV7-9,TRBJ2-2,NA,CASSWGLAVGELFF,TGTGCCAGCAGCTGGGGACTTGCCGTCGGGGAGCTGTTTTTT
TRBD1,TRBV5-6,TRBJ2-7,many,CASSLDRGPSYEQYF,TGTGCCAGCAGCTTGGACAGGGGCCCCTCCTACGAGCAGTACTTC
TRBD1,TRBV6-5,TRBJ2-7,few,CASFRDRGPYEQYF,TGTGCCAGTTTCCGGGACAGGGGTCCATACGAGCAGTACTTC
TRBD2,TRBV10-2,TRBJ2-1,NA,CASRAGTSGRDEQFF,TGCGCCAGCAGGGCCGGGACTAGCGGGAGAGATGAGCAGTTCTTC
TRBD2,TRBV9,TRBJ2-1,once,CASSASGTDNEQFF,TGTGCCAGCAGCGCGAGCGGGACCGACAATGAGCAGTTCTTC
NA,TRBV27,TRBJ2-4,NA,CASSLSGVAKNIQYF,TGTGCCAGCAGTTTATCCGGGGTCGCAAAAAACATTCAGTACTTC
NA,TRBV7-9,TRBJ2-2,NA,CASALGPDTGELFF,TGTGCCAGCGCCCTAGGGCCAGACACCGGGGAGCTGTTTTTT
NA,TRBV6-5,TRBJ1-1,few,CASRGTQNTEAFF,TGTGCCAGCAGGGGGACACAGAACACTGAAGCTTTCTTT
TRBD2,TRBV5-1,TRBJ2-2,NA,CASSLRGGTSGYTGELFF,TGCGCCAGCAGCTTGAGAGGGGGGACTAGCGGTTACACCGGGGAGCTGTTTTTT
TRBD2,TRBV29-1,TRBJ2-1,once,CSVEWASGRVANEQFF,TGCAGCGTTGAATGGGCTAGCGGAAGAGTCGCCAATGAGCAGTTCTTC
NA,TRBV15,TRBJ2-2,NA,CATSRGSQNTGELFF,TGTGCCACCAGCAGAGGCAGCCAGAACACCGGGGAGCTGTTTTTT
TRBD2,TRBV29-1,TRBJ2-3,NA,CSVERAGGPSDTQYF,TGCAGCGTCGAGAGAGCGGGAGGGCCCTCAGATACGCAGTATTTT
NA,TRBV14,TRBJ1-5,NA,CASSQDGVRPQHF,TGTGCCAGCAGCCAAGATGGGGTGCGGCCCCAGCATTTT
TRBD1,TRBV25-1,TRBJ2-5,NA,CASSEVDRGFGETQYF,TGTGCCAGCAGTGAAGTGGACAGGGGATTTGGGGAGACCCAGTACTTC
NA,TRBV30,TRBJ2-7,NA,CAWSGAHSYEQYF,TGTGCCTGGAGTGGAGCCCACTCCTACGAGCAGTACTTC
TRBD2,TRBV29-1,TRBJ2-7,NA,CSVRSAGGPYEQYF,TGCAGCGTTAGGTCGGCGGGAGGGCCGTACGAGCAGTACTTC
TRBD1,TRBV7-9,TRBJ1-5,NA,CASSWGTGSDQPQHF,TGTGCCAGCAGCTGGGGGACAGGCTCCGATCAGCCCCAGCATTTT
NA,TRBV19,TRBJ1-2,NA,CALSPLDDYGYTF,TGTGCCCTTTCCCCGTTGGACGACTATGGCTACACCTTC
TRBD1,TRBV2,TRBJ2-5,NA,CASSERDRHQETQYF,TGTGCCAGCAGTGAAAGGGACAGGCACCAAGAGACCCAGTACTTC